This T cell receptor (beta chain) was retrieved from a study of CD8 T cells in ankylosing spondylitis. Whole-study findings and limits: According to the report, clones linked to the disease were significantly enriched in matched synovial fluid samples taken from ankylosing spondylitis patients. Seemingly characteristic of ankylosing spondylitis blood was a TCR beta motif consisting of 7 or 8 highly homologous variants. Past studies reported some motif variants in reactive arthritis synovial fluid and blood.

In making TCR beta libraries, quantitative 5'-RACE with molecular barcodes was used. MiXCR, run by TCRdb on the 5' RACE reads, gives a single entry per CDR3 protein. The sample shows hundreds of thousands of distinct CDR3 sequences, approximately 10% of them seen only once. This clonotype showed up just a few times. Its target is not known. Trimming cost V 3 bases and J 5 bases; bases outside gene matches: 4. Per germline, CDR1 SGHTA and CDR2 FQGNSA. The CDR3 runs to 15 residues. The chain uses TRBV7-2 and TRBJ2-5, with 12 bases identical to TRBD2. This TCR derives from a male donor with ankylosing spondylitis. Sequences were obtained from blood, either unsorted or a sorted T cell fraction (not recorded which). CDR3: CASSFRLAGDETQYF. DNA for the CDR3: TGTGCCAGCAGCTTCCGACTAGCGGGAGATGAGACCCAGTACTTC.